The 3 T cell receptor beta chains below come from one sample, sequenced in a study of control samples from healthy donors and cancer patients. Sequencing was performed with immunoSEQ multiplex PCR; in TCRdb, only in-frame clones are kept and a portion is missing. This sample has approximately 100,000 clones, with approximately 86% found just once. The material sequenced was blood. These receptors were obtained from a man aged 25-45 years in good health.

This chain connects TRBV3-1 (or the pseudogene TRBV3-2) to TRBJ2-1; 12 positions match TRBD2. The CDR3 is 18 amino acids. Germline CDR1 is LGHDT and CDR2 is YNNKEL (reference sequence). V lost 2 bases, J lost 9 bases, and 14 bases stayed unmatched. The chain's CDR3 is CASSQRTSGTKEEVEQFF. The CDR3 DNA reads as TGTGCCAGCAGCCAACGGACTAGCGGGACTAAGGAGGAGGTTGAGCAGTTCTTC.

The chain links TRBV19 to TRBJ1-1, with D hard to call. This CDR3 region has 14 residues. V shed 0 bases and J shed 1 base, with 6 bases lying between them. Germline V CDR1 and CDR2: LNHDA, SQIVND (reference sequence). The CDR3, as DNA: TGTGCCAGTAGTATAGATCTGGGGAACACTGAAGCTTTCTTT. This translates into CASSIDLGNTEAFF.

This clone has a handful of counts. The chain carries TRBV7-3 and TRBJ2-5; 9 nucleotides line up with TRBD2. The CDR3 extends over 14 amino acids. V lost 5 bases to trimming and J lost 2 bases; unmatched junction nucleotides: 3. The germline V gene encodes CDR1 SGHTA and CDR2 FQGTGA. CDR3 DNA sequence: TGTGCCAGCAGCCCAACTAGCGGGCAAGAGACCCAGTACTTC. Translation: CASSPTSGQETQYF. The entire variable domain, with the rest obtained from reference TRBV7-3 and TRBJ2-5, is as follows: GAGVSQTPSNKVTEKGKYVELRCDPISGHTALYWYRQSLGQGPEFLIYFQGTGAADDSGLPNDRFFAVRPEGSVSTLKIQRTERGDSAVYLCASSPTSGQETQYFGPGTRLLVL.